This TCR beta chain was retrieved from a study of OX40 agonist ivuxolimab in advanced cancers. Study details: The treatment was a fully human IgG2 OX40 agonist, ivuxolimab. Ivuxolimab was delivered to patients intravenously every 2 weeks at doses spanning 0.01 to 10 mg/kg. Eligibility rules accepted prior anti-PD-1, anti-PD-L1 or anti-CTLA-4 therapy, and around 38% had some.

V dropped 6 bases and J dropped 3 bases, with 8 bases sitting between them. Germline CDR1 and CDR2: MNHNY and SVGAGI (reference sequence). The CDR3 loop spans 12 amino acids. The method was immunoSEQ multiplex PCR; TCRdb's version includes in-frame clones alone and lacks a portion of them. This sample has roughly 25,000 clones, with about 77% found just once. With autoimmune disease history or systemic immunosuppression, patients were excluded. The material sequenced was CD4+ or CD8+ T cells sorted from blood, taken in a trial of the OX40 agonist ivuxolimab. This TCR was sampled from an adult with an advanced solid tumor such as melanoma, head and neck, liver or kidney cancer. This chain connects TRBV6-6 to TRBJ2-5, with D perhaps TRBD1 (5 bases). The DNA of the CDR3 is TGTGCCAGCAGAAAGACAGAAGAGACCCAGTACTTC. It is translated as CASRKTEETQYF.